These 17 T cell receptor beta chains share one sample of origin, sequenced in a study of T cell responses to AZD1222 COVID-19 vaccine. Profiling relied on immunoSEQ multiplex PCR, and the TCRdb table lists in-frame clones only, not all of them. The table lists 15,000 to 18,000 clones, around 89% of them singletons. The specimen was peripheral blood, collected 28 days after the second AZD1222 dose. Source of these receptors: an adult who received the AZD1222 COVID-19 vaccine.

The CDR3 nucleotides are TGTGCCAGCAGTTACTCGGGCAAGAACACTGAAGCTTTCTTT. Its protein product is CASSYSGKNTEAFF. This chain uses TRBV6-6 with TRBJ1-1, with D uncertain. Germline V lookup: CDR1 MNHNY, CDR2 SVGAGI (reference sequence). This CDR3 has 14 amino acids. Trimming stripped 0 bases from V and 1 base from J, with 6 bases between.

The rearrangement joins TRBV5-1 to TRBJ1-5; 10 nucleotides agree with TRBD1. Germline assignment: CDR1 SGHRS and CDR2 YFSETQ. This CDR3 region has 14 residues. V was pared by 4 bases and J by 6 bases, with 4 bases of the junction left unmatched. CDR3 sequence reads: CASSPGQGVQPQHF. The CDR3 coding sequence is TGCGCCAGCAGCCCCGGACAGGGGGTTCAGCCCCAGCATTTT.

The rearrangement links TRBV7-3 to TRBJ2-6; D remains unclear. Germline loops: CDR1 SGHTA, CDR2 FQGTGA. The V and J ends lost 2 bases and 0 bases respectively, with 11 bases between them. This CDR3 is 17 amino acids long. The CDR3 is CASSLGPLSSGANVLTF. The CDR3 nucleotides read TGTGCCAGCAGCTTAGGACCCTTAAGCTCTGGGGCCAACGTCCTGACTTTC. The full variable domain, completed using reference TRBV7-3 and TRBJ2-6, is GAGVSQTPSNKVTEKGKYVELRCDPISGHTALYWYRQSLGQGPEFLIYFQGTGAADDSGLPNDRFFAVRPEGSVSTLKIQRTERGDSAVYLCASSLGPLSSGANVLTFGAGSRLTVL.

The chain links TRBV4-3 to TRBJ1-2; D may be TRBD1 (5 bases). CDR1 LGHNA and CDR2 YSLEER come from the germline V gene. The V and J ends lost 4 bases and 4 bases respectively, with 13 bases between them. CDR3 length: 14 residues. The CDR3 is CASSPIGVLYGYTF. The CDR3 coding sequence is TGCGCCAGCAGCCCCATAGGGGTACTCTATGGCTACACCTTC.

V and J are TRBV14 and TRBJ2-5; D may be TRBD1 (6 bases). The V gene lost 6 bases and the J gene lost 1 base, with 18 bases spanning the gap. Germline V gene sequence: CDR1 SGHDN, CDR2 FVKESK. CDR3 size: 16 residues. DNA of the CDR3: TGTGCCAGCAGTCACCTGCTCAGGGGACCCCAAGAGACCCAGTACTTC. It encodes CASSHLLRGPQETQYF.

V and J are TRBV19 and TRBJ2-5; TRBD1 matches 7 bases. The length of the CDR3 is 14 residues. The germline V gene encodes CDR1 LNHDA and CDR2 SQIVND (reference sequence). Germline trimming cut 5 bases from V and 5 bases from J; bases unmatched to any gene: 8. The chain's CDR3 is CASSVRQGRETQYF. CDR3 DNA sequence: TGTGCCAGTAGTGTTAGACAGGGAAGGGAGACCCAGTACTTC.

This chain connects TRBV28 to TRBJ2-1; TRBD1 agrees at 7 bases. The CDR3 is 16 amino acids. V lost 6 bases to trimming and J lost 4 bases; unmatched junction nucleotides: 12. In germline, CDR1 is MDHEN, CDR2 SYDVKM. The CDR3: CASSLLGDSIYNEQFF. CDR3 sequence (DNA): TGTGCCAGCAGCCTACTCGGGGACAGCATTTACAATGAGCAGTTCTTC.

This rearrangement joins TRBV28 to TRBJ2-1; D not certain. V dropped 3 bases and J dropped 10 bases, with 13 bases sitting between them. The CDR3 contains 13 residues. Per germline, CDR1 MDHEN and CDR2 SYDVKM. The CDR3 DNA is TGTGCCAGCAGTTTCTATTCGCGGCAGGAGCAGTTCTTC. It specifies CASSFYSRQEQFF.

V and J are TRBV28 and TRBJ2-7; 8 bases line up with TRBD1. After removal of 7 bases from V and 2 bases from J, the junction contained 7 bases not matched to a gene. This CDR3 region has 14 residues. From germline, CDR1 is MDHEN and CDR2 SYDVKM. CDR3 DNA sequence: TGTGCCAGCAAGAGGACAGGGATTACCTACGAGCAGTACTTC. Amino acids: CASKRTGITYEQYF.

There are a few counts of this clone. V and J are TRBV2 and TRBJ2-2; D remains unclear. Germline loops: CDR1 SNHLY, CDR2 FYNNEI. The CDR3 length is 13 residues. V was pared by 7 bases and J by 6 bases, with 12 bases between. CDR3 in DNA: TGTGCCAGCAAAGTGATGGGCGCCGGGGAGCTGTTTTTT. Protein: CASKVMGAGELFF.

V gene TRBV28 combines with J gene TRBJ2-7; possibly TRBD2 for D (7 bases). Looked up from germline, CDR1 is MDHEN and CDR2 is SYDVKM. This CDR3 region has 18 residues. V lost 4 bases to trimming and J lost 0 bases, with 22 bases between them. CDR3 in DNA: TGTGCCAGCAGTTCCCAGCGGGGTAGCAGGGGCTTCTCCTACGAGCAGTACTTC. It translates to CASSSQRGSRGFSYEQYF.

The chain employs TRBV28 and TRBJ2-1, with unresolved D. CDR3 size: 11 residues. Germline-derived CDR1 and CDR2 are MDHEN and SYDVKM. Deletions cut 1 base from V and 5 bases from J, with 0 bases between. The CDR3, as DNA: TGTGCCAGCAGTTTATACAATGAGCAGTTCTTC. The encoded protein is CASSLYNEQFF.

The CDR3 is CASSADSGGTEAFF. The CDR3 DNA sequence: TGTGCCAGCAGCGCGGACAGTGGAGGTACTGAAGCTTTCTTT. The V call is TRBV7-9, the J call TRBJ1-1; TRBD1 is a possible D gene (6 bases). The V end lost 5 bases, the J end lost 5 bases, and 15 bases lay between the germline ends. CDR3 length: 14 amino acids. Looked up from germline, CDR1 is SEHNR and CDR2 is FQNEAQ (reference sequence).

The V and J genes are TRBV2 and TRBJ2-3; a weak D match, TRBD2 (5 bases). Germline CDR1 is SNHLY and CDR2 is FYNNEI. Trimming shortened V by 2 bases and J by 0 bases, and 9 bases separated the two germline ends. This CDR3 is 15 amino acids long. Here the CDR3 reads CASSELRGSTDTQYF. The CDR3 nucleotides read TGTGCCAGCAGTGAACTACGGGGAAGCACAGATACGCAGTATTTT.

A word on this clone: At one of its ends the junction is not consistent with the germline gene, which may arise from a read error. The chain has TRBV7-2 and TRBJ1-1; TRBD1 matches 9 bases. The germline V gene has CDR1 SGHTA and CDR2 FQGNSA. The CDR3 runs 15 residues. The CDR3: CASSFGGTGNAEAFF. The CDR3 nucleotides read TGTGCCAGCAGCTTTGGAGGGACAGGGAACGCTGAAGCTTTCTTT. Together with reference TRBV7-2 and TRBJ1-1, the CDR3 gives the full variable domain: GAGVSQSPSNKVTEKGKDVELRCDPISGHTALYWYRQSLGQGLEFLIYFQGNSAPDKSGLPSDRFSAERTGGSVSTLTIQRTQQEDSAVYLCASSFGGTGNAEAFFGQGTRLTVV.

The CDR3 nucleotides are TGTGCCAGCAGCTTTAACAGGCTTAATTCACCCCTCCACTTT. Translated, it gives CASSFNRLNSPLHF. This chain connects TRBV7-3 to TRBJ1-6; maybe TRBD1 (5 bases). Trimming removed 3 bases at V and 6 bases at J, with 9 bases between. Germline loops: CDR1 SGHTA, CDR2 FQGTGA. This CDR3 contains 14 residues.

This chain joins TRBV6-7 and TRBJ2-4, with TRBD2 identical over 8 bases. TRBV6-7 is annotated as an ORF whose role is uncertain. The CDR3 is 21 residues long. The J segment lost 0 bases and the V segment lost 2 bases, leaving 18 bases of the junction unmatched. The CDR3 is CASSYTPDSGVSKLAKNIQYF. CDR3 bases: TGTGCCAGCAGTTACACGCCGGATAGCGGGGTATCTAAACTAGCCAAAAACATTCAGTACTTC.